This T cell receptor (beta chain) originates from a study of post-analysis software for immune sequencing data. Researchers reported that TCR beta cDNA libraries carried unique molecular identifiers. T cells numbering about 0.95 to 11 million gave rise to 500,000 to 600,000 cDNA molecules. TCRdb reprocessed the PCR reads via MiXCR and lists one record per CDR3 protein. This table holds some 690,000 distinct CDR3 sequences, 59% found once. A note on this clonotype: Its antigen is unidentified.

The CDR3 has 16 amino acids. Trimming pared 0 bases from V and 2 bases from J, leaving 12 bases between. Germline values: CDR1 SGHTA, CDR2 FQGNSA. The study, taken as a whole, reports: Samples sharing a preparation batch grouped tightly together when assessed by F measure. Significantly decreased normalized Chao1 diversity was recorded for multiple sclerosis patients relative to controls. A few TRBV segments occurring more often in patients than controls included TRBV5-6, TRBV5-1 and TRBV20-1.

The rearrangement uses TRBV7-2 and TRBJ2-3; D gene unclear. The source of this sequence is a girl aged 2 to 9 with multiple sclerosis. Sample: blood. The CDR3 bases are TGTGCCAGCAGCTTAGCGGTCGTGGGCCCCACAGATACGCAGTATTTT. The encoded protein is CASSLAVVGPTDTQYF.